Sequencing of this TCR beta chain was carried out in a study of human T cells and chemical hapten exposure. Concerning this clonotype itself: Its target is not known.

Described time point: patch test 3, about 24 weeks after DPC sensitization. Sample treatment: therapeutic diphenylcyclopropenone sensitization with weekly scalp DPC. Germline lookup yields CDR1 MNHEY and CDR2 SVGEGT. Trimming stripped 1 base from V and 4 bases from J, with 7 bases between. This CDR3 spans 13 amino acids. TCRdb reprocessed the RACE reads with MiXCR, giving one entry per CDR3 protein. The sample has some 64,000 distinct CDR3 sequences, about 11% seen once. Study results and caveats: Versus controls, expanded TCRs had significantly more large CDR3 similarity clusters.

Sequenced here: whole blood, sampled in connection with sensitization to the hapten diphenylcyclopropenone (DPC). This TCR came from a woman in her 30s with alopecia areata. Some clones in this sample may be carry-over from other donors' samples. V is TRBV6-2 or TRBV6-3 and J is TRBJ1-2; D not resolved. The CDR3 DNA is TGTGCCAGCAGTTACTACAGCTCCTATGGCTACACCTTC. Translation gives CASSYYSSYGYTF.